This TCR beta chain emerged from a study of blood T cells in healthy people across ages (dated by TCRdb to the mid-2010s). Background on the whole study: In model experiments, roughly one uniquely barcoded TCR beta cDNA molecule per two T cells was captured by template switching. Using deep sequencing normalized with unique cDNA molecular identifiers, the study measured how TCR beta repertoire diversity changes with age. The donors were split into four age groups: young (average 16 years), middle-aged (roughly 39), aged (approximately 59) and long-lived (82). Donors of different ages were randomly distributed across sequencing lanes to avoid experimental bias. For two donors (one aged 18 to 29 and one aged 80 or older), the study analyzed two additional independent replicas of 1 million unique cDNA reads from the same blood draw.

From its cysteine to its phenylalanine, the CDR3 spans 16 amino acids. The sequence is cut down to CDR3 DNA, 48 bases in frame from base 1. From the germline V gene, CDR1 is LGHNA and CDR2 is YNFKEQ. V lost 1 base and J lost 2 bases; the stretch between them is 13 bases long. The method behind the library was 5' RACE. Instrument on record: Illumina HiSeq 2500. A second PCR of about 6 to 11 cycles was run with a J-beta primer mix and a sample-barcoded 5' primer. Each TCR beta cDNA molecule received a unique molecular identifier from a template-switch 5' adaptor carrying 12 random nucleotides. At least 3 million CDR3-containing paired-end reads were obtained from each sample. All of the RNA was converted into first-strand cDNA using the Mint cDNA synthesis kit, with a TRBC-specific oligonucleotide serving as the primer. Following uracil-DNA glycosylase treatment, all cDNA underwent a first 18-cycle PCR with the universal primers M1SS and BC2_uni_R. In the paper's pipeline: For normalization, 1 million high-quality reads were randomly selected from each sample, with every read carrying a distinct molecular identifier. Instead of being binned into consensus sequences, reads with shared molecular identifiers were discarded. MiTCR, set to a Q25 quality threshold and the strictest error-elimination algorithm, was used for CDR3 identification, clonotype clustering and error correction. Lower-bound total TCR beta diversity was estimated with a nonparametric unseen species model using Euler transformation. TCRdb took the public reads, trimmed them with fastp at Q25, ran MiXCR for clone calling and kept in-frame beta chains. Identical CDR3 protein sequences are pooled into one entry, listed with their most common genes and DNA. The V and J calls here are based on TCRdb, not the publication. In all, the sample holds about 1.5 million distinct CDR3 sequences, and around 40% of those were seen once. Under 5% of the sample comes from the top ten.

Paper-wide results and their limitations: Total diversity estimates from one million sequenced T cells were considered lower bounds and underestimates. Conclusive comparison of naive and antigen-experienced compartments was prevented by the profiling of bulk unsorted PBMCs. As age increased, observed TCR beta diversity per million T cells dropped in a roughly linear way, and a significant reduction was already evident by age about 40. Because the CMV infection status of the donors was unknown, age-related changes in expanded clonotypes may potentially have been confounded. Compared with the aged group, the long-lived group had more naive CD4+ T cells, fewer expanded clones and increased TCR diversity, suggesting age selection. The percentage of naive T cells measured by flow cytometry correlated strongly with observed TCR beta diversity.

The donors were some 39 Caucasian individuals from Russia, aged roughly 6 to 100 years, who were systemically healthy. Each donor gave roughly 9 milliliters of peripheral blood, drawn into EDTA-treated Vacutainer tubes. Ficoll-Paque density-gradient centrifugation was used to isolate PBMCs, with at least 7 million obtained per sample. Trizol reagent was used to extract total RNA from the PBMCs, yielding at least 5 micrograms per sample. Naive CD45RAhigh/CD27high T cell percentages were measured by flow cytometry on a PBMC aliquot from every donor. Turning to this clonotype: The target of this receptor is not known. Base qualities are not recorded, but no much larger clone differs from it by a single base.

The sample taken for sequencing was blood. This chain is built from TRBV4-2 and TRBJ2-3, and TRBD2 may be the D gene, going by 6 matching bases. This receptor was taken from a woman aged 18-29 years in good health. At the DNA level, the sequence is TGTGCCAGCAGCCAAGCGTTAGCGGTATTCACAGATACGCAGTATTTT. It codes for CASSQALAVFTDTQYF.